What follows are 13 T cell receptor beta chains derived from one specimen sequenced in a study of CD8 T cells in ankylosing spondylitis. TCRdb called the 5' RACE reads again in MiXCR, with one record for every CDR3 protein. The sample holds some 240,000 distinct CDR3 sequences, roughly a quarter seen once. The sequenced sample consisted of blood, either unsorted or a sorted T cell fraction (not recorded which). The receptors were gathered from a male donor with ankylosing spondylitis or in good health (not recorded which).

This clonotype was picked up many times. This chain uses TRBV20-1 with TRBJ2-7, with D perhaps assigned TRBD1 or TRBD2 (5 bases each). With 5 bases removed from V and 2 bases from J, the gap between germline ends came to 13 bases. The CDR3 contains 13 residues. Germline V gives CDR1 DFQATT, CDR2 SNEGSKA (reference sequence). The CDR3 region is CSAGSGTTYEQYF. The CDR3 DNA reads TGCAGTGCTGGGTCCGGGACGACCTACGAGCAGTACTTC.

Only a few counts were recorded for this clonotype. V gene TRBV3-1 combines with J gene TRBJ2-6; tentatively, D is TRBD1 or TRBD2 (5 bases each). The V end lost 1 base, the J end lost 4 bases, and 14 bases lay between the germline ends. Germline V gene sequence: CDR1 LGHDT, CDR2 YNNKEL (reference sequence). The CDR3 consists of 17 residues. CDR3 sequence reads: CASSQGDGVWGANVLTF. CDR3 DNA: TGTGCCAGCAGCCAAGGGGACGGAGTGTGGGGGGCCAACGTCCTGACTTTC.

This clonotype was recorded many times. The V and J genes are TRBV20-1 and TRBJ2-5, with D unclear. The V end was cut by 1 base, the J end by 1 base, with 10 bases between. The CDR3 extends over 14 amino acids. Per germline, CDR1 DFQATT and CDR2 SNEGSKA (reference sequence). The CDR3 nucleotides read TGCAGTGCTAGAGGCCCTTGGAGCCAAGAGACCCAGTACTTC. Protein product: CSARGPWSQETQYF.

This clonotype was picked up many times. V and J are TRBV5-4 and TRBJ1-6, with 8 bases aligning to TRBD1. Germline V gene lookup returns CDR1 SGHNT and CDR2 YYREEE (reference sequence). CDR3 size: 19 residues. Germline trimming cut 1 base from V and 0 bases from J; bases unmatched to any gene: 9. CDR3 region: CASSLTDRGPYSYNSPLHF. The CDR3 bases are TGTGCCAGCAGCTTGACCGACAGGGGCCCCTACTCCTATAATTCACCCCTCCACTTT.

The chain carries TRBV10-3 and TRBJ1-1; D is possibly TRBD1 (5 bases). Germline-derived CDR1 and CDR2 are ENHRY and SYGVKD. CDR3 length: 15 amino acids. V lost 10 bases and J 3 bases, leaving 21 bases between the germline ends. CDR3 nucleotides: TGTGCCACCGGGGTGATGGGGGGAGAGTACACTGAAGCTTTCTTT. This translates into CATGVMGGEYTEAFF.

This clonotype has ten or more counts. The chain uses TRBV21-1 and TRBJ2-5; TRBD2 is the table's D call, not checked against the DNA. TRBV21-1 constitutes a pseudogene. The CDR3 has 14 amino acids. CDR3 bases: TGTGCCAGCAGCAAGGGCCAGAGAGAGGAGACCCAGTACTTC. It yields the protein CASSKGQREETQYF.

The gene calls are TRBV20-1 and TRBJ2-1; TRBD1 is a possible D gene (6 bases). Looked up from germline, CDR1 is DFQATT and CDR2 is SNEGSKA (reference sequence). The CDR3 sequence is 14 residues long. V shed 6 bases and J shed 7 bases, with 19 bases lying between them. The CDR3: CSARRFSDRNEQFF. CDR3 DNA sequence: TGCAGTGCCAGACGATTCTCCGACAGGAATGAGCAGTTCTTC.

The gene calls are TRBV7-2 and TRBJ2-7; tentative D call: TRBD2 (5 bases). V was pared by 5 bases and J by 3 bases, with 14 bases between. Germline V gives CDR1 SGHTA, CDR2 FQGNSA. CDR3 length equals 14 residues. The CDR3 here is CASSPRTAVYEQYF. CDR3 DNA sequence: TGTGCCAGCAGCCCGCGGACTGCCGTCTACGAGCAGTACTTC.

The chain couples TRBV12-3 or TRBV12-4 to TRBJ2-7, with 7 bases identical to TRBD2. V was clipped by 3 bases and J by 10 bases; unmatched bases: 12. The CDR3 length is 14 residues. The CDR3 sequence is CASSFWGGVTEQYF. The CDR3 nucleotides read TGTGCCAGCAGTTTTTGGGGAGGGGTGACGGAACAGTACTTC.

The chain recombines TRBV20-1 with TRBJ2-7, with D hard to call. Looked up from germline, CDR1 is DFQATT and CDR2 is SNEGSKA (reference sequence). This CDR3 comprises 13 residues. Trimming took 7 bases from V and 3 from J, leaving 16 bases between them. DNA for the CDR3: TGCAGTGTTTACCCCTCGTGGGACTACGAGCAGTACTTC. Its translation: CSVYPSWDYEQYF.

This clonotype appeared a few times. The chain combines TRBV20-1 with TRBJ2-7; 9 bases align to TRBD1. J was trimmed by 1 base and V by 3 bases; bases with no gene match: 7. This CDR3 comprises 15 residues. Germline CDR1 and CDR2: DFQATT and SNEGSKA (reference sequence). In DNA, the CDR3 is TGCAGTGCTAGCGAATTGGGGACAGGGTCCTACGAGCAGTACTTC. The encoded protein is CSASELGTGSYEQYF.

This clonotype appeared many times. This sequence joins TRBV5-5 and TRBJ1-1; D is perhaps TRBD1 (5 bases). This CDR3 comprises 14 residues. Germline V lookup: CDR1 SGHKS, CDR2 YYEKEE (reference sequence). V dropped 5 bases and J dropped 0 bases, with 11 bases sitting between them. The CDR3, as DNA: TGTGCCAGCAGGAAGACAGCTCTGAACACTGAAGCTTTCTTT. It encodes CASRKTALNTEAFF.

The genes are TRBV10-3 and TRBJ2-7, with D unresolved. Germline lookup yields CDR1 ENHRY and CDR2 SYGVKD. The CDR3 runs to 13 residues. Trimming removed 6 bases from V and 6 bases from J, with 15 bases in between. CDR3 in DNA: TGTGCCATCAGACCCACCCGGGTCGGCGAGCAGTACTTC. It encodes CAIRPTRVGEQYF.